The sequence of this T cell receptor (beta chain) was determined in a study of blood T cell repertoires in COVID-19. Study-level background: Acute-phase and convalescent COVID-19 samples originated in the United States, Italy and Spain. The analysed material was cDNA or gDNA that came from T cells, B-cell-depleted T cells, or PBMCs.

Clones were sequenced by immunoSEQ multiplex PCR, and TCRdb holds only the in-frame ones, with some missing. The repertoire holds hundreds of thousands of clones, around nine tenths seen once, with less than 0.95% in the top ten. Enrollment of patients from Seattle took place during active infection, with longitudinal follow-up. Sequenced sample: peripheral blood. This clonotype was obtained from a man younger than 35 with COVID-19, enrolled during active disease.

CDR3 loop: CASPRQLDYGYTF. The CDR3 DNA reads as TGTGCCAGTCCCCGGCAGCTAGACTATGGCTACACCTTC. This chain connects TRBV21-1 to TRBJ1-2. TRBV21-1 is described as a pseudogene. CDR3 length equals 13 residues.